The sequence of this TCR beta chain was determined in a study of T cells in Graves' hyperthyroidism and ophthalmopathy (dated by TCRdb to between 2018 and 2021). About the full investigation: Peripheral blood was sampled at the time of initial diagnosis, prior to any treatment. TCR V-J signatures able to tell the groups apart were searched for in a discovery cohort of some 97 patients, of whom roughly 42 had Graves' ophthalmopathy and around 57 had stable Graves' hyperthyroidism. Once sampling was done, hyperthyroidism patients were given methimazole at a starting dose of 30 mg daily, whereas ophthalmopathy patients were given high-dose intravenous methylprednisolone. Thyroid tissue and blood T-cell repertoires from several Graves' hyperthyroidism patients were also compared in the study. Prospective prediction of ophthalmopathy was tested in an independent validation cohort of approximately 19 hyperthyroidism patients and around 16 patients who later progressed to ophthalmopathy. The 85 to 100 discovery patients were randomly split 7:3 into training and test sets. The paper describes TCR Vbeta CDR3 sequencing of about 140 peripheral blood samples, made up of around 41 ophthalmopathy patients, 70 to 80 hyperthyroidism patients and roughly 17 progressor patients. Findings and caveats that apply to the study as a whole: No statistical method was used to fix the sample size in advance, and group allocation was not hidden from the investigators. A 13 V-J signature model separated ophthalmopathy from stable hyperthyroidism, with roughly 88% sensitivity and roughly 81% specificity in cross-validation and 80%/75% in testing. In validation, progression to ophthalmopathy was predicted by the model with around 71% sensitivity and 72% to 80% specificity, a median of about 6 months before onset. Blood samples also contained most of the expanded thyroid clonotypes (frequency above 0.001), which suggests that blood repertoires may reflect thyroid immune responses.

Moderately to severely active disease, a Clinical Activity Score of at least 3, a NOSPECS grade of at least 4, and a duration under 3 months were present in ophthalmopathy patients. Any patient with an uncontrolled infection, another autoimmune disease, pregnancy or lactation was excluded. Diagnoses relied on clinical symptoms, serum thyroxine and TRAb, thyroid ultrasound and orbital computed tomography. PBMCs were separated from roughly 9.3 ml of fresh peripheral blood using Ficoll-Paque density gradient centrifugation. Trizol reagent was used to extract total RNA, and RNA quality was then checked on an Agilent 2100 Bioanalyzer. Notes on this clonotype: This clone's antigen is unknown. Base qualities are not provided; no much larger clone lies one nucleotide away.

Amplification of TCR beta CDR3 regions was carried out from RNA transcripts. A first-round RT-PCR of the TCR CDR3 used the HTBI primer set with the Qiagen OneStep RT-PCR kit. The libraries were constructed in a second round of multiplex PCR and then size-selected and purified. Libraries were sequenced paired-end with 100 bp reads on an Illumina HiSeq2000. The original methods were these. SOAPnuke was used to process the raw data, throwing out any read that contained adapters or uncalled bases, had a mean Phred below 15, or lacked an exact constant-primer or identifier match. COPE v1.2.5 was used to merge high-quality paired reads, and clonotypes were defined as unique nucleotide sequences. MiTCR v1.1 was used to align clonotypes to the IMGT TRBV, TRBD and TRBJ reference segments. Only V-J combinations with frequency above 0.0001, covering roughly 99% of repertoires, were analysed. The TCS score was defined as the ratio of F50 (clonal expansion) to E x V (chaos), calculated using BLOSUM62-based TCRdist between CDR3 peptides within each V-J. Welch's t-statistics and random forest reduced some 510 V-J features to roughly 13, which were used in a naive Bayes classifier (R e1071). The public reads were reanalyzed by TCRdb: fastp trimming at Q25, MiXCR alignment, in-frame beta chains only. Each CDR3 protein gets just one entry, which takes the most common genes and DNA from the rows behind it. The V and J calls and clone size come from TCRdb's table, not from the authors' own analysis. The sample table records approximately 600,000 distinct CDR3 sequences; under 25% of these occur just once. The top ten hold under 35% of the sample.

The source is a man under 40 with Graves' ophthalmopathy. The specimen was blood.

The CDR3 in this case is CASSYWTSGAGELFF. The sequence in DNA is TGTGCCAGCAGTTATTGGACTAGCGGGGCCGGGGAGCTGTTTTTT. The rearrangement combines TRBV6-5 with TRBJ2-2, with 12 bases in between that match TRBD2. CDR1 is given as MNHEY and CDR2 as SVGAGI, both from the germline V gene. The CDR3 runs 15 residues from the cysteine to the phenylalanine. Only the CDR3 portion is preserved as DNA: 45 bases, with reading frame beginning at the first base. The germline V and J ends show losses of 3 bases and 6 bases respectively, and no gene match explains 2 bases of the junction.